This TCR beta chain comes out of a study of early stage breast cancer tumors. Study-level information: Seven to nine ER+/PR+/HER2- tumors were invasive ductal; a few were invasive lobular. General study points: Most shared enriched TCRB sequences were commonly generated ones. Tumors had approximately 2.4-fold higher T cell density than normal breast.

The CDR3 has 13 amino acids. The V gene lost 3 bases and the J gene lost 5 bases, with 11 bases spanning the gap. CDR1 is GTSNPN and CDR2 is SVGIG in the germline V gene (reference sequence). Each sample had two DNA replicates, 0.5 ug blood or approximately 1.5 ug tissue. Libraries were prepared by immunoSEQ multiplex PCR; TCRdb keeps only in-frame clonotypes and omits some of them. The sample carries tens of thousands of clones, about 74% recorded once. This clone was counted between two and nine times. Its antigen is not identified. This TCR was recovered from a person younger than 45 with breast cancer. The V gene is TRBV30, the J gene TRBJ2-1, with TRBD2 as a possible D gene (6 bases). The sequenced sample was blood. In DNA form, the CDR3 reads TGTGCCTGGAGCCAGGGACTCAACAATGAGCAGTTCTTC. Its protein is CAWSQGLNNEQFF.